The rows below give T cell receptor beta chains drawn from one sample of a study of T-cell memory formation after mild COVID-19. TCRdb ran MiXCR on the 5' RACE reads and lists one entry per CDR3 protein. Of around 310,000 distinct CDR3 sequences listed, approximately 14% were seen once; the top ten hold under 25%. Specimen: PBMCs or a T cell subset sorted from them (not recorded which). The receptor source for this set is a man younger than 35 who had mild COVID-19 (a few samples of this study predate the infection). Cell type and time point are not known. CDR3s include the opening cysteine and the closing phenylalanine or tryptophan. The order of the fields is CDR3 protein, V gene, J gene, D gene. The D gene is left open where the match is weak.

cdr3_aa: CASRKGSGGGKYNEQFF
v_call: TRBV6-2/TRBV6-3
j_call: TRBJ2-1
d_call: -

cdr3_aa: CASPPCHGYTF
v_call: TRBV23-1
j_call: TRBJ1-2
d_call: -

cdr3_aa: CASSKRTDGSYNEQFF
v_call: TRBV6-5
j_call: TRBJ2-1
d_call: -

cdr3_aa: CASSGPGGIDTQYF
v_call: TRBV9
j_call: TRBJ2-3
d_call: TRBD2

cdr3_aa: CASSQLTGGGQPQHF
v_call: TRBV3-1
j_call: TRBJ1-5
d_call: TRBD1

cdr3_aa: CASSLSRGGEAFF
v_call: TRBV28
j_call: TRBJ1-1
d_call: -

cdr3_aa: CATSRVSGAYEQYF
v_call: TRBV15
j_call: TRBJ2-7
d_call: -

cdr3_aa: CSARVRQGTEAFF
v_call: TRBV20-1
j_call: TRBJ1-1
d_call: TRBD1

cdr3_aa: CAISESGWTEAFF
v_call: TRBV10-3
j_call: TRBJ1-1
d_call: -

cdr3_aa: CASSGGDSRDPHTQYF
v_call: TRBV7-3
j_call: TRBJ2-3
d_call: -

cdr3_aa: CASSSAREQETQYF
v_call: TRBV7-9
j_call: TRBJ2-5
d_call: -

cdr3_aa: CASSQAYKGLAQETQYF
v_call: TRBV4-3
j_call: TRBJ2-5
d_call: TRBD2

cdr3_aa: CASSSGPPVQHF
v_call: TRBV28
j_call: TRBJ1-5
d_call: -

cdr3_aa: CASSYGGGEPQHF
v_call: TRBV6-6
j_call: TRBJ1-5
d_call: -

cdr3_aa: CASSYSKNPRSPDDLDTQYF
v_call: TRBV6-2/TRBV6-3
j_call: TRBJ2-3
d_call: -

cdr3_aa: CASSWAHAGDNYGYTF
v_call: TRBV11-2
j_call: TRBJ1-2
d_call: -

cdr3_aa: CASSSGGRTDTQYF
v_call: TRBV6-5
j_call: TRBJ2-3
d_call: TRBD2

cdr3_aa: CASSSRHLGTSTDTQYF
v_call: TRBV7-9
j_call: TRBJ2-3
d_call: -

cdr3_aa: CASSFGMAAQETQYF
v_call: TRBV5-1
j_call: TRBJ2-5
d_call: -

cdr3_aa: CSRASGNEQFF
v_call: TRBV20-1
j_call: TRBJ2-1
d_call: -

cdr3_aa: CSVGGWTAEGYTF
v_call: TRBV29-1
j_call: TRBJ1-2
d_call: -

cdr3_aa: CATSDLDRTTQYF
v_call: TRBV24-1
j_call: TRBJ2-5
d_call: -

cdr3_aa: CASSLDSTLAGVRRYF
v_call: TRBV11-2
j_call: TRBJ2-3
d_call: TRBD2

cdr3_aa: CSAKAGYTGELFF
v_call: TRBV20-1
j_call: TRBJ2-2
d_call: -

cdr3_aa: CASSTRRPAGVSETQYF
v_call: TRBV7-9
j_call: TRBJ2-5
d_call: TRBD2

cdr3_aa: CATRDRDRVLDTIYF
v_call: TRBV15
j_call: TRBJ1-3
d_call: TRBD1

cdr3_aa: CASSPNPGQGSGYTF
v_call: TRBV7-3
j_call: TRBJ1-2
d_call: TRBD1